The 20 T cell receptor beta chains below all came from one sample that was sequenced in a study of blood T cells in healthy people across ages. Through a sample-barcoded 5' primer and a J-beta primer mix, a second PCR was run for about 6 to 12 cycles. A single record per CDR3 protein comes from TCRdb applying MiXCR to the 5' RACE reads. This sample has 800,000 to 950,000 distinct CDR3 sequences, with roughly 48% found just once. Sample: blood. These receptors came from a man aged 30 to 45 in good health.

This clonotype has a handful of counts. The chain links TRBV15 to TRBJ1-5; D gene ambiguous. The germline V and J ends were trimmed by 0 bases and 4 bases, with 4 bases remaining between them. Germline V gives CDR1 LNHNV, CDR2 YYDKDF (reference sequence). The CDR3 has 13 amino acids. In DNA form, the CDR3 reads TGTGCCACCAGCAGAGAGAAGAATCAGCCCCAGCATTTT. It is translated as CATSREKNQPQHF.

The chain carries TRBV20-1 and TRBJ1-6; D might be TRBD1 (5 bases). The CDR3 has 16 residues. With 6 bases removed from V and 10 bases from J, the gap between germline ends came to 25 bases. The V gene's germline CDR1 is DFQATT and CDR2 SNEGSKA (reference sequence). This CDR3 is CSARRRDRDPSSPLHF. In DNA, the CDR3 is TGCAGTGCCCGAAGAAGAGACCGGGACCCTTCGTCACCCCTCCACTTT.

This clonotype was observed a few times. The chain joins TRBV7-9 to TRBJ2-3; 9 positions match TRBD2. The CDR3 contains 17 residues. With 5 bases clipped from V and 2 bases from J, the junction kept 11 bases outside the gene matches. The V gene's germline CDR1 is SEHNR and CDR2 FQNEAQ (reference sequence). This chain's CDR3 is CASSLGVAGEYTDTQYF. DNA for the CDR3: TGTGCCAGCAGCCTAGGTGTAGCGGGGGAATACACAGATACGCAGTATTTT.

The chain couples TRBV5-1 to TRBJ2-7; D is possibly TRBD1 (6 bases). V was trimmed by 4 bases and J by 2 bases, leaving 16 bases between them. The germline V gene has CDR1 SGHRS and CDR2 YFSETQ. This CDR3 has 15 amino acids. Here the CDR3 DNA reads TGCGCCAGCAGCCCCGGGACACAACTCGCCTACGAGCAGTACTTC. It is translated as CASSPGTQLAYEQYF.

V and J are TRBV5-1 and TRBJ2-1, with 10 bases lining up with TRBD1. The germline V gene has CDR1 SGHRS and CDR2 YFSETQ. The length of the CDR3 is 15 residues. Trimming took 2 bases from V and 6 from J; bases not matched to a gene: 5. The DNA of the CDR3 is TGCGCCAGCAGCTTACGGGACAGGGGCCGCAATGAGCAGTTCTTC. Translated: CASSLRDRGRNEQFF.

Of note for this clonotype: One end of the junction varies from germline; a read error may be responsible. The rearrangement links TRBV6-2 or TRBV6-3 to TRBJ2-7, with D possibly matching TRBD2 (5 bases). This CDR3 is built from 15 residues. Germline CDR1 MNHEY, CDR2 SVGEGT. CDR3 nucleotides: TGTGCCAACAGTTACGAGCCGGGAAAGACCTACGAGCAGTACTTC. Encoded protein: CANSYEPGKTYEQYF.

This clonotype was found a few times. The V and J genes are TRBV5-1 and TRBJ2-7; 8 bases line up with TRBD1. The germline V gene encodes CDR1 SGHRS and CDR2 YFSETQ. This CDR3 comprises 18 residues. With 4 bases clipped from V and 5 bases from J, the junction kept 20 bases outside the gene matches. CDR3 in DNA: TGCGCCAGCAGCCGTCAAGCCGGGACAGGTTCACTAAAGGACGAGCAGTACTTC. Amino acids: CASSRQAGTGSLKDEQYF.

This clonotype was counted between two and nine times. The chain is built from TRBV4-2 and TRBJ2-1; a possible D gene is TRBD2 (7 bases). V was clipped by 0 bases and J by 2 bases, with 11 bases between them. This CDR3 is built from 16 residues. Germline V gene sequence: CDR1 LGHNA, CDR2 YNFKEQ. CDR3 DNA sequence: TGTGCCAGCAGCCAAGATTCGGGGGGCACCTACAATGAGCAGTTCTTC. The encoded protein is CASSQDSGGTYNEQFF.

This chain uses TRBV6-1 with TRBJ2-1; a possible D gene is TRBD2 (5 bases). The CDR3 extends over 13 amino acids. V gave up 9 bases and J gave up 4 bases, with 13 bases separating them. The germline CDR1 and CDR2 sequences are MNHNS and SASEGT. The CDR3 DNA sequence: TGTGCCAGTTGGGGAGACACTTACAATGAGCAGTTCTTC. It translates to CASWGDTYNEQFF.

J is TRBJ2-7 and V is TRBV7-8; D might be TRBD1 (6 bases). The CDR3 consists of 14 residues. Germline-derived CDR1 and CDR2 are SGHVS and FQNEAQ. V was shortened by 7 bases and J by 7 bases, with 20 bases between the two germline ends. The CDR3 loop is CASTVPSLRGEQYF. Here the CDR3 DNA reads TGTGCCAGCACCGTACCCAGCCTTAGGGGGGAGCAGTACTTC. Full variable domain (missing parts from reference TRBV7-8 and TRBJ2-7): GAGVSQSPRYKVAKRGQDVALRCDPISGHVSLFWYQQALGQGPEFLTYFQNEAQLDKSGLPSDRFFAERPEGSVSTLKIQRTQQEDSAVYLCASTVPSLRGEQYFGPGTRLTVT.

The chain links TRBV12-3 or TRBV12-4 to TRBJ1-2; 9 nucleotides agree with TRBD1. CDR3 size: 13 residues. The trim removed 5 bases at V and 7 bases at J, leaving 5 bases unmatched. The CDR3 region has the DNA TGTGCCAGCAGTGTACAGGGGGCGCTTGGCTACACCTTC. Translation: CASSVQGALGYTF.

This clonotype was seen a handful of times. The chain employs TRBV27 and TRBJ1-5, with 7 bases aligning to TRBD1. The J segment lost 5 bases and the V segment lost 2 bases, leaving 6 bases of the junction unmatched. Per germline, CDR1 MNHEY and CDR2 SMNVEV (reference sequence). The CDR3 covers 15 residues. DNA for the CDR3: TGTGCCAGCAGTTTAGAAGGGGGCGCTTATCAGCCCCAGCATTTT. The encoded protein is CASSLEGGAYQPQHF.

This clonotype was picked up a small number of times. V is TRBV6-4 and J is TRBJ1-6; 10 bases are a match to TRBD1. V was clipped by 2 bases and J by 9 bases; unmatched bases: 4. CDR1 and CDR2 from the germline V gene are MRHNA and SNTAGT. This CDR3 is 15 amino acids long. The CDR3 nucleotides read TGTGCCAGCAGTGACACCGGGACAGGGGTTTCACCCCTCCACTTT. This gives the protein CASSDTGTGVSPLHF.

The chain couples TRBV4-3 to TRBJ1-5; D remains unclear. The length of the CDR3 is 17 residues. Germline CDR1 and CDR2: LGHNA and YSLEER. The germline V and J ends were trimmed by 0 bases and 0 bases, with 12 bases remaining between them. CDR3 amino acids: CASSQDLASFSNQPQHF. CDR3 nucleotides: TGCGCCAGCAGCCAAGACCTTGCAAGTTTTAGCAATCAGCCCCAGCATTTT.

The chain couples TRBV29-1 to TRBJ1-1; 7 bases fit TRBD1. This CDR3 has 11 residues. Germline V lookup: CDR1 SQVTM, CDR2 ANQGSEA. The chain's CDR3 is CPPRGSTEAFF. The CDR3 DNA reads as TGCCCCCCCAGGGGGAGCACTGAAGCTTTCTTT.

The chain is built from TRBV7-2 and TRBJ1-5; unclear D gene. There are 13 residues in the CDR3. Per the germline V gene, CDR1 is SGHTA and CDR2 is FQGNSA. Trimming took off 5 bases at V and 7 bases at J, with 12 bases between the two ends. CDR3 nucleotide sequence: TGTGCCAGCAGCGAACGGGGTGGCCAGCCCCAGCATTTT. Amino acid sequence: CASSERGGQPQHF.

The chain links TRBV14 to TRBJ1-6, with D possibly matching TRBD1 (5 bases). The CDR3 length is 14 residues. V was pared by 0 bases and J by 7 bases, with 7 bases between. The germline gives CDR1 SGHDN, CDR2 FVKESK. The CDR3 coding sequence is TGTGCCAGCAGCCAAGAGGGGCCAAATTCACCCCTCCACTTT. The encoded protein is CASSQEGPNSPLHF.

The sample holds a few counts of this clonotype. Germline and junction disagree at one end, which may indicate a read error. The V and J genes are TRBV6-2 or TRBV6-3 and TRBJ2-6, with 7 bases matching TRBD1. Germline CDR1 reads MNHEY; CDR2 reads SVGEGT. The CDR3 loop spans 19 amino acids. DNA of the CDR3: TGTGCCGGCAGCCAGAACAGGGGCCGTACTGACTCTGGGGCCAACGTCCTGACTTTC. It codes for CAGSQNRGRTDSGANVLTF.

This chain connects TRBV20-1 to TRBJ1-2; D not certain. The CDR3 runs to 11 residues. In germline, CDR1 is DFQATT, CDR2 SNEGSKA (reference sequence). This CDR3 reads CSPGVNYGYTF. CDR3 nucleotides: TGCAGCCCCGGGGTAAACTATGGCTACACCTTC.

The chain recombines TRBV20-1 with TRBJ2-3; 8 nucleotides agree with TRBD1. The V gene's germline CDR1 is DFQATT and CDR2 SNEGSKA (reference sequence). The CDR3 spans 13 residues. V trimming: 5 bases; J trimming: 5 bases; junction bases outside the gene matches: 6. CDR3: CSAPGQVKDTQYF. The DNA of the CDR3 is TGCAGTGCTCCGGGACAGGTAAAAGATACGCAGTATTTT.